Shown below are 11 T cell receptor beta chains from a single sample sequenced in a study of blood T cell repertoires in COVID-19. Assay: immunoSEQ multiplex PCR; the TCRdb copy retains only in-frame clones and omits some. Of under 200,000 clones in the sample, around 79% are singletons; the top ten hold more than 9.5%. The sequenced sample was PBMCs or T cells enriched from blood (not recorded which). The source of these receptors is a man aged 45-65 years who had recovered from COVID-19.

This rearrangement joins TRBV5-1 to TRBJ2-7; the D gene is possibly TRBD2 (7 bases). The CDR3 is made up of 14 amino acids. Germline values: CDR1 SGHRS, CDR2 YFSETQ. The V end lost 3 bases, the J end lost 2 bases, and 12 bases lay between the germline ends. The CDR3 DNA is TGCGCCAGCAGCTCTCGGGGGGCGACCTACGAGCAGTACTTC. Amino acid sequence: CASSSRGATYEQYF.

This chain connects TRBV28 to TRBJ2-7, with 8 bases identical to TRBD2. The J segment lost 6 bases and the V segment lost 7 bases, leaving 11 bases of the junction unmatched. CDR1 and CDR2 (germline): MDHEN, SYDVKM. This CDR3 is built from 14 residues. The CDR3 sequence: CASTSGQRGFEQYF. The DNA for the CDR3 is TGTGCCAGCACCTCTGGTCAGCGGGGGTTCGAGCAGTACTTC.

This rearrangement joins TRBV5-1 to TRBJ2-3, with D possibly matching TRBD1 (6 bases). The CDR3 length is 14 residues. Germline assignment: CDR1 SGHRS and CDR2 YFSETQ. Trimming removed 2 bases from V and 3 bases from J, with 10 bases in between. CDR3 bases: TGCGCCAGCAGCTTACAGGGTAATACAGATACGCAGTATTTT. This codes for CASSLQGNTDTQYF.

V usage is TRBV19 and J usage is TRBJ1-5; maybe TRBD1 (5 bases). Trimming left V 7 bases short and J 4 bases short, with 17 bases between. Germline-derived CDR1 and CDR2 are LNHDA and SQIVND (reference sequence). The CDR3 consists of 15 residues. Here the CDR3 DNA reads TGTGCCAGTATCCCGACGTTTGGGGCGAATCAGCCCCAGCATTTT. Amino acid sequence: CASIPTFGANQPQHF.

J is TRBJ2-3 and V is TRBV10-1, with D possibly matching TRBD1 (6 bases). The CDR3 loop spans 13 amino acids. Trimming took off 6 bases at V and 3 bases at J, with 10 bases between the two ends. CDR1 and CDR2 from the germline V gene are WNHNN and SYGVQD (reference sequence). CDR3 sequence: CASSHRETDTQYF. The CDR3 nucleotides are TGCGCCAGCAGCCACAGGGAGACAGATACGCAGTATTTT.

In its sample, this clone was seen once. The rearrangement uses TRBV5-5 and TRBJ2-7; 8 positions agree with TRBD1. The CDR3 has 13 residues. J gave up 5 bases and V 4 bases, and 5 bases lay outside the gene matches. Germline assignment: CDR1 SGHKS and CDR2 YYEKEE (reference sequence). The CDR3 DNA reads TGTGCCAGCAGCCCAGGGGGCAAGGACGAGCAGTACTTC. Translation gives CASSPGGKDEQYF.

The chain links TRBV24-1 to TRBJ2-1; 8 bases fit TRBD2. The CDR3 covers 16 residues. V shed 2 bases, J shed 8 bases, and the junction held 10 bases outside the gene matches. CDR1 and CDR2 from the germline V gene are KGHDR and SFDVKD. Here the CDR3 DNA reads TGTGCCACCAGTGATTCTGGGGCGGGAGGACTGTATGAGCAGTTCTTC. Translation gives CATSDSGAGGLYEQFF.

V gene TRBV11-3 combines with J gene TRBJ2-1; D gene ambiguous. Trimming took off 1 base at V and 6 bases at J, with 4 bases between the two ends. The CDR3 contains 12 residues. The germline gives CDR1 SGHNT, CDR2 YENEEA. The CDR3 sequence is CASSLASNEQFF. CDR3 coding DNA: TGTGCCAGCAGCTTAGCTAGCAATGAGCAGTTCTTC.

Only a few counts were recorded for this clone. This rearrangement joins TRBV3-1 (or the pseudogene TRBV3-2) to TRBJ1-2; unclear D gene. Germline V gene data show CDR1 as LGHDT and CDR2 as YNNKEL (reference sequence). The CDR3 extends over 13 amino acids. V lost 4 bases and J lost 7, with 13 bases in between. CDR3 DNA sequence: TGTGCCAGCAGCCGAGGAGGGCTAAGTGGCTACACCTTC. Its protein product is CASSRGGLSGYTF.

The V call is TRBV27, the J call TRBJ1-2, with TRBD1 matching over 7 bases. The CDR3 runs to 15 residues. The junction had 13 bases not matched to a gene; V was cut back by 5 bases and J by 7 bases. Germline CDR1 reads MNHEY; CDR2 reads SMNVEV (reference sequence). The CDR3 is CASSLTPTGLLGYTF. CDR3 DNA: TGTGCCAGCAGTCTGACCCCGACAGGGCTGCTTGGCTACACCTTC.

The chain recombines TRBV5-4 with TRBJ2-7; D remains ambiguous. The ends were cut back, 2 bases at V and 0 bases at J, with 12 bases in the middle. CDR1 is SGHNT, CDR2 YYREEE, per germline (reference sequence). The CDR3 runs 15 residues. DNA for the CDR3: TGTGCCAGCAGCTTTTCTCTTAGGAGCTCCTACGAGCAGTACTTC. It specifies CASSFSLRSSYEQYF.